A single sample gave rise to the 17 T cell receptor beta chains below, sequenced in a study of T cells in women clearing cervical HPV infection. TCRdb's table, derived via immunoSEQ multiplex PCR, lists solely in-frame clones and lacks some. The listing records some 33,000 clones. Sample: blood buffy coat. Receptors originate from a woman aged 18-70 years with a cervical HPV16 infection that either progressed to CIN3+ or cleared (not recorded which).

The CDR3 sequence: CASSPPLVAGFGELFF. CDR3 DNA (partial): TGCGCCAGCAGCCCCCCCTTAGTAGCGGGATTCGGGGAG. The J gene is TRBJ2-2, the V gene TRBV5-1; 8 nucleotides match TRBD2. From the germline J gene comes the end of the CDR3, since the read stops 3 residues before it. Germline-derived CDR1 and CDR2 are SGHRS and YFSETQ. The junction had 12 bases not matched to a gene; V was cut back by 4 bases and J by 7 bases. The CDR3 has 16 residues.

CDR3 in amino acids: CASSRTDYNEQFF. Incomplete CDR3 DNA: TGTGCCAGCAGTAGGACAGACTACAATGAG. The chain couples TRBV2 to TRBJ2-1, with a tentative D call TRBD1 (6 bases). From the germline J gene comes the end of the CDR3, since the read stops 3 residues before it. CDR3 length equals 13 residues. Germline V gene sequence: CDR1 SNHLY, CDR2 FYNNEI. With 5 bases removed from V and 3 bases from J, the gap between germline ends came to 8 bases.

Comments on this clone: The read ends 3 residues before the CDR3 terminus; that terminus is restored from the germline J gene. The chain is built from TRBV7-2 and TRBJ2-1, with D unclear. Trimming left V 5 bases short and J 8 bases short, with 16 bases between. Germline CDR1 reads SGHTA; CDR2 reads FQGNSA. The length of the CDR3 is 14 residues. This chain's CDR3 is CASSPLANGHEQFF. Partial CDR3 DNA: TGTGCCAGCAGCCCGCTCGCGAATGGGCATGAG.

The DNA read from the CDR3 is TGCGCCAGCAGCTTGGTGCAGGGTAGGCCTGAA. Translation: CASSLVQGRPE. The whole CDR3 sequence reads CASSLVQGRPEAFF. V usage is TRBV5-1 and J usage is TRBJ1-1; TRBD1 might be the D (5 bases). The read halts 3 residues ahead of the CDR3 end, with the missing end drawn from the germline J gene. Germline V gene data show CDR1 as SGHRS and CDR2 as YFSETQ. The CDR3 is 14 amino acids. Trimming stripped 0 bases from V and 6 bases from J, with 12 bases between.

Comments on this clone: The sequence runs out 3 residues before the end of the CDR3; the remainder is reconstructed from the germline J gene. The chain is built from TRBV19 and TRBJ2-3, with no clear D. The CDR3 covers 15 residues. The germline CDR1 and CDR2 sequences are LNHDA and SQIVND (reference sequence). V was cut by 1 base and J by 2 bases, with 10 bases left in between. The CDR3 sequence is CASSIGGPSTDTQYF. The sequenced part of the CDR3 DNA is TGTGCCAGTAGTATAGGTGGGCCATCCACAGATACG.

CDR3 bases read: TGTGCCAGCAGCGACAGGGGGGATGCTAATGAAAAA. Translated: CASSDRGDANEK. The full CDR3 is CASSDRGDANEKLFF. The J gene is TRBJ1-4, the V gene TRBV5-4; 9 bases are shared with TRBD1. The CDR3 end lies 3 residues beyond the end of the read and is filled in from the germline J gene. The CDR3 loop spans 15 amino acids. With V trimmed by 4 bases and J by 3 bases, 4 bases remained unmatched. Germline lookup yields CDR1 SGHNT and CDR2 YYREEE (reference sequence).

In regard to this clone: The read falls 3 residues short of the CDR3 end, and the missing part is taken from the germline J gene. The chain carries TRBV2 and TRBJ2-5; TRBD1 is a possible D gene (5 bases). The CDR3 is made up of 13 amino acids. Trimming removed 4 bases at V and 1 base at J, with 7 bases between. Germline V lookup: CDR1 SNHLY, CDR2 FYNNEI. The DNA read from the CDR3 is TGTGCCAGCAGTGCAGACAGCCAAGAGACC. Translating it yields CASSADSQET. The whole CDR3 sequence reads CASSADSQETQYF.

A note on this clone: The CDR3 extends 3 residues past the end of the read, so its final part is completed from the germline J gene. This chain joins TRBV14 and TRBJ1-1; D is uncertain. CDR3 length equals 14 residues. Germline CDR1 SGHDN, CDR2 FVKESK. Trimming removed 2 bases at V and 1 base at J, with 8 bases between. CDR3 region: CASSQYRENTEAFF. Incomplete CDR3 DNA: TGTGCCAGCAGCCAATACAGAGAGAACACTGAA.

For this clone: The read ends 3 residues shy of where the CDR3 ends; the end is completed using the germline J gene. This sequence joins TRBV5-6 and TRBJ2-7; the D gene is possibly TRBD1 (6 bases). CDR1 and CDR2 (germline): SGHDT, YYEEEE. The V gene lost 4 bases and the J gene lost 6 bases, with 11 bases spanning the gap. The CDR3 totals 12 residues. The DNA read from the CDR3 is TGTGCCAGCAGCCCAGGACAGAGCGAG. This translates into CASSPGQSE. The full CDR3 reads CASSPGQSEQYF.

Concerning this clone itself: Sequencing ends 3 residues short of the CDR3 end; the germline J gene provides the rest. The chain joins TRBV5-6 to TRBJ1-1; 9 bases align to TRBD1. After removal of 0 bases from V and 3 bases from J, the junction contained 0 bases not matched to a gene. The CDR3 loop spans 14 amino acids. The germline V gene has CDR1 SGHDT and CDR2 YYEEEE. This CDR3 reads CASSLGTGDTEAFF. CDR3 DNA (partial): TGTGCCAGCAGCTTGGGGACAGGGGACACTGAA.

The covered CDR3 bases are TGCAGCGTTAGTGGACTAGCGGGAGATGAG. Amino acids: CSVSGLAGDE. In full, the CDR3 is CSVSGLAGDEQFF. The chain is built from TRBV29-1 and TRBJ2-1; TRBD2 aligns across 13 bases. The observed sequence ends 3 residues before the CDR3 terminus, with the missing tail filled in from the germline J gene. The CDR3 totals 13 residues. The V segment lost 5 bases and the J segment 8 bases; nucleotides outside the gene matches: 3. From germline, CDR1 is SQVTM and CDR2 ANQGSEA.

Concerning this clone: The read comes to an end 3 residues before the CDR3 does, leaving the germline J gene to fill in the end. The chain links TRBV5-6 to TRBJ2-2; no definite D call. The CDR3 has 13 amino acids. Germline CDR1 and CDR2: SGHDT and YYEEEE. V was clipped by 4 bases and J by 4 bases, with 8 bases between them. The CDR3 reads CASSEYSTGELFF. The DNA read from the CDR3 is TGTGCCAGCAGCGAATACAGCACCGGGGAG. The full variable domain, completed using reference TRBV5-6 and TRBJ2-2, is DAGVTQSPTHLIKTRGQQVTLRCSPKSGHDTVSWYQQALGQGPQFIFQYYEEEERQRGNFPDRFSGHQFPNYSSELNVNALLLGDSALYLCASSEYSTGELFFGEGSRLTVL.

A note on this clone: The missing CDR3 end, 3 residues past where the read stops, is filled in from the germline J gene. The chain recombines TRBV9 with TRBJ2-1; TRBD2 matches at 8 bases. Germline V lookup: CDR1 SGDLS, CDR2 YYNGEE. J gave up 0 bases and V 4 bases, and 3 bases lay outside the gene matches. CDR3 size: 15 residues. The CDR3 reads CASSQTSGSYNEQFF. The DNA read from the CDR3 is TGTGCCAGCAGCCAAACTAGCGGCTCCTACAATGAG.

The sequenced part of the CDR3 DNA is TGCGCCAGCAGCTTCCAGGGTCCTAGCTCTGGAAACACC. It specifies CASSFQGPSSGNT. The whole CDR3 sequence reads CASSFQGPSSGNTIYF. This chain joins TRBV5-1 and TRBJ1-3; a weak D match, TRBD1 (5 bases). The read stops 3 residues short of the end of the CDR3; the missing end is completed from the germline J gene. The germline CDR1 and CDR2 sequences are SGHRS and YFSETQ. The CDR3 is made up of 16 amino acids. The germline V and J ends were trimmed by 2 bases and 0 bases, with 12 bases remaining between them.

As regards this clone: The CDR3 end lies 3 residues beyond the end of the read and is filled in from the germline J gene. J is TRBJ1-6 and V is TRBV19; TRBD1 might be the D (6 bases). V dropped 3 bases and J dropped 5 bases, with 11 bases sitting between them. CDR3 length: 15 amino acids. The germline V gene encodes CDR1 LNHDA and CDR2 SQIVND (reference sequence). CDR3 loop: CASSITTGNNSPLHF. Incomplete CDR3 DNA: TGTGCCAGTAGTATCACAACAGGGAATAATTCACCC.

Points on this clone: The read ends 3 residues early relative to the CDR3; the germline J gene fills the gap. This specimen includes other DNA sequences encoding the same CDR3. The J gene is TRBJ1-3, the V gene TRBV29-1; 7 nucleotides align to TRBD1. The CDR3 runs to 15 residues. The trim removed 7 bases at V and 3 bases at J, leaving 12 bases unmatched. Germline-derived CDR1 and CDR2 are SQVTM and ANQGSEA. Incomplete CDR3 DNA: TGCAGCGGATACCGGGACAGAGGTTTTGGAAACACC. Translation gives CSGYRDRGFGNT. The complete CDR3 reads CSGYRDRGFGNTIYF.

Concerning this clone: Read coverage stops 3 residues before the CDR3 terminus; the germline J gene supplies the remainder. The V gene is TRBV20-1, the J gene TRBJ2-1; 7 positions agree with TRBD2. J gave up 0 bases and V 5 bases, and 7 bases lay outside the gene matches. Germline V gives CDR1 DFQATT, CDR2 SNEGSKA (reference sequence). This CDR3 region has 15 residues. The part of the CDR3 DNA that was read is TGCAGTGCTCCGGGGGGTTCGAGCTCCTACAATGAG. Translation: CSAPGGSSSYNE. The entire CDR3 sequence reads CSAPGGSSSYNEQFF.